The source of this TCR beta chain is a study of blood T cell repertoires in COVID-19 (TCRdb year 2020). With regard to the full study: Samples covering the acute and convalescent phases of COVID-19 were provided by collaborators in the United States, Italy and Spain. The prospective study material was composed of cDNA or gDNA derived from T cells, B-cell-depleted T cells, or PBMCs. Subjects who had been exposed to COVID-19, were actively infected with it, or had recovered from it provided the deeply sampled blood TCRbeta repertoires that made up the dataset. A freely available public database, intended as a resource for researchers studying the immune response to SARS-CoV-2, is where the repertoires were released. The samples were drawn from two sources: the first 160 participants of the ongoing ImmuneRACE study, and over 1,000 subjects contributed by 6 global collaborators. Sample metadata almost always included a de-identified subject ID, COVID-19 status, age in years and sex. Where HLA class I and class II types were available, the types were taken from metadata supplied by the sample provider, not from assay-based typing. Findings and caveats that apply to the study as a whole: The amount of clinical and demographic metadata varied by source and participant and was provided uncurated.

Notes on this clone: It has no known antigen specificity. No base-level quality is on record; no much larger clone is a single base apart.

TCRbeta CDR3 regions were amplified from genomic DNA using the immunoSEQ Assay, a bias-controlled multiplex PCR. In the original analysis: The number of nucleated cells in each sample was estimated by amplification of reference gene primers within the assay. To quantify the absolute abundance of each unique TCRbeta CDR3 rearrangement, sequence reads were collapsed and filtered. For each sample, productive Simpson clonality was calculated as the square root of Simpson's diversity index over productive rearrangements. In TCRdb, the immuneACCESS table is reduced to in-frame sequences with V and J assigned. These tables do not hold every clone; where another copy was compared, an unresolved V gene accounts for under half, and the others remain unexplained. The DNA gave D and trimming, while V, J and clone size come from that table. Within this sample are tens of thousands of clones, with approximately 90% of them counted one time only. The top ten constitute 9.5% to 15% of the sample.

The CDR3 numbers 11 residues from cysteine through phenylalanine. Just CDR3 DNA is preserved here, 33 bases in frame from base 1. Sequences MNHEY (CDR1) and SVGEGT (CDR2) are obtained from the germline V gene. The germline ends are 11 bases apart after V is trimmed by 5 bases and J by 11 bases. Each collaborating institution followed its own protocols to collect whole blood in K2EDTA tubes. For TCRbeta analysis, collaborator samples were shipped as frozen whole blood, as isolated PBMCs, or as DNA extracted from either sample type. The V and J genes are TRBV6-2 or TRBV6-3 and TRBJ2-3, with TRBD2 tentatively as D gene (5 bases match). The receptor comes from a human donor in a cohort sampled during active COVID-19. Source material: peripheral blood. The CDR3 loop reads CASSTHREQYF. The nucleotide sequence is TGTGCCAGCAGTACTCACCGGGAGCAGTATTTT.